What follows are 11 T cell receptor beta chains derived from one specimen sequenced in a study of T cell changes during pregnancy in multiple sclerosis. Clones were sequenced by immunoSEQ multiplex PCR, and TCRdb holds only the in-frame ones, with some missing. This table has tens of thousands of clones, under 95% appearing once. Sequences were derived from peripheral blood, sampled before pregnancy. The source is a female donor with multiple sclerosis, enrolled in a pregnancy study.

The gene calls are TRBV9 and TRBJ2-7; D gene uncertain. V was clipped by 2 bases and J by 2 bases, with 17 bases between them. The CDR3 sequence is 16 residues long. From germline, CDR1 is SGDLS and CDR2 YYNGEE. The CDR3 DNA reads TGTGCCAGCAGCGTGGGTGACGGCGTCGACACCTACGAGCAGTACTTC. Translating gives CASSVGDGVDTYEQYF. Filled out from reference TRBV9 and TRBJ2-7, the complete variable domain reads DSGVTQTPKHLITATGQRVTLRCSPRSGDLSVYWYQQSLDQGLQFLIQYYNGEERAKGNILERFSAQQFPDLHSELNLSSLELGDSALYFCASSVGDGVDTYEQYFGPGTRLTVT.

The chain is built from TRBV5-1 and TRBJ2-3; maybe TRBD1 (8 bases). The germline V gene has CDR1 SGHRS and CDR2 YFSETQ. CDR3 length: 18 amino acids. V was clipped by 4 bases and J by 5 bases, with 26 bases between them. The CDR3 protein is CASSRGVGRGRLGDTQYF. Written as DNA, the CDR3 is TGCGCCAGCAGCCGGGGGGTGGGCAGGGGGCGCTTAGGAGATACGCAGTATTTT.

This clone has only one observation. The J gene is TRBJ1-6, the V gene TRBV7-8; 7 nucleotides agree with TRBD1. This CDR3 comprises 18 residues. The trim removed 2 bases at V and 7 bases at J, leaving 14 bases unmatched. Germline-derived CDR1 and CDR2 are SGHVS and FQNEAQ. The CDR3 sequence is CASSLLGNGDSVNSPLHF. In nucleotides, the CDR3 is TGTGCCAGCAGCTTATTGGGTAACGGGGACAGCGTAAATTCACCCCTCCACTTT.

A few counts support this clone. The chain has TRBV28 and TRBJ2-7, with TRBD1 matching over 9 bases. The CDR3 sequence is 14 residues long. CDR1 is MDHEN and CDR2 is SYDVKM in the germline V gene. With 5 bases clipped from V and 1 base from J, the junction kept 3 bases outside the gene matches. Here the CDR3 reads CASSHRGPSYEQYF. The CDR3 coding sequence is TGTGCCAGCAGTCACAGGGGGCCTTCCTACGAGCAGTACTTC.

The rearrangement links TRBV13 to TRBJ2-3; tentative D call: TRBD1 (6 bases). V lost 6 bases and J 4 bases, leaving 20 bases between the germline ends. CDR1 is PRHDT, CDR2 FYEKMQ, per germline (reference sequence). The CDR3 is made up of 16 amino acids. CDR3 nucleotides: TGTGCCAGCAGGGCGAACCCGGGGACAAACGCAGATACGCAGTATTTT. Its protein product is CASRANPGTNADTQYF.

The chain joins TRBV18 to TRBJ2-7; D unresolved. Germline V gene data show CDR1 as KGHSH and CDR2 as LQKENI. The CDR3 covers 13 residues. Between the trimmed V and J ends, which lost 3 bases and 2 bases, there was a span of 8 bases. The CDR3 DNA is TGTGCCAGCTCACCTAACACAGCCTACGAGCAGTACTTC. This gives the protein CASSPNTAYEQYF.

The genes are TRBV11-1 and TRBJ2-3; 11 positions agree with TRBD2. The CDR3 has 15 amino acids. Germline CDR1 reads SGHAT; CDR2 reads FQDESV (reference sequence). Unmatched junction bases numbered 1, after V lost 3 bases and J lost 2 bases. Here the CDR3 reads CASSLGLADTDTQYF. The CDR3 nucleotides are TGTGCCAGCAGCTTGGGACTAGCGGACACAGATACGCAGTATTTT.

The chain uses TRBV5-6 and TRBJ2-1, with D possibly matching TRBD1 (6 bases). The CDR3 totals 15 residues. The germline V gene encodes CDR1 SGHDT and CDR2 YYEEEE. Trimming shortened V by 5 bases and J by 1 base, and 13 bases separated the two germline ends. As DNA, the CDR3 is TGTGCCAGCAGTCCACAGGGTAGGTCCTACAATGAGCAGTTCTTC. This gives the protein CASSPQGRSYNEQFF.

This chain connects TRBV10-1 to TRBJ1-1; D is ambiguous. Germline-derived CDR1 and CDR2 are WNHNN and SYGVQD (reference sequence). This CDR3 has 14 residues. Trimming removed 6 bases from V and 5 bases from J, with 16 bases in between. CDR3 in amino acids: CASSLNNLGTEAFF. CDR3 nucleotides: TGCGCCAGCAGCCTCAATAACCTCGGGACTGAAGCTTTCTTT.

The chain combines TRBV5-1 with TRBJ1-2, with a weak D call TRBD1 (6 bases). Germline lookup yields CDR1 SGHRS and CDR2 YFSETQ. The CDR3 runs to 16 residues. V was clipped by 0 bases and J by 3 bases, with 15 bases between them. The chain's CDR3 is CASSLESGRGDYGYTF. DNA for the CDR3: TGCGCCAGCAGCTTGGAGTCGGGCAGGGGAGACTATGGCTACACCTTC.

The chain uses TRBV6-6 and TRBJ1-1, with D uncertain. In germline, CDR1 is MNHNY, CDR2 SVGAGI (reference sequence). The CDR3 runs 14 residues. V was cut by 0 bases and J by 2 bases, with 7 bases left in between. The CDR3 DNA reads as TGTGCCAGCAGTTACTCGCACAGCAACACTGAAGCTTTCTTT. It codes for CASSYSHSNTEAFF.